The present T cell receptor (beta chain) was sequenced within a study of response to subunit inactivated influenza vaccine (dated 2018 in TCRdb). Some background on the complete study: To follow how T cells responded to a trivalent subunit inactivated influenza vaccine, the researchers relied on deep quantitative profiling of the T cell receptor repertoire. Study-wide findings and limitations: The authors proposed that each seasonal influenza vaccination may bring in only a limited number of new T cells.

As encoded in the germline V gene, CDR1 is SGHRS while CDR2 is YFSETQ. The junction shows trimming of 0 bases on V and 0 bases on J, plus 10 bases between the germline ends. The CDR3 contains 16 residues, cysteine and phenylalanine counted. Only the CDR3 DNA stays, 48 bases, in frame from base 1. Library construction relied on RT-PCR. Sequencer: Illumina HiSeq 2500. Through fastp at Q25 and MiXCR, TCRdb rebuilt clones from the public reads, retaining in-frame beta chains. Duplicate CDR3 protein sequences are folded into a single record with the most common DNA and genes. The sample has about 700,000 distinct CDR3 sequences on record, about 15% of them singletons. Together, the top ten hold approximately 7% of the sample. Many counts were recorded for this clonotype. The target of this receptor is not known. No much larger clone is present one base from it, and per-base qualities are unavailable.

This sequence originates from a man aged 45-65 years who received an inactivated influenza vaccine. Donor details come from another sample of the same person, matched by shared clones. The sample consisted of PBMCs from blood, taken less than 15 days before vaccination. The chain is made from TRBV5-1 and TRBJ1-3, with the D segment identity uncertain. The CDR3 protein: CASSLGGSLSGNTIYF. The DNA sequence follows: TGCGCCAGCAGCTTGGGGGGAAGCCTCTCTGGAAACACCATATATTTT.